This T cell receptor (beta chain) originates from a study of cytomegalovirus exposure and HLA in healthy donors listed by TCRdb under 2017. Study-level background: An earlier analysis of about 560 of the donors reported 276 Gb of sequence data and 90 million to 120 million unique TCR beta sequences obtained from some 200 million T cells. An early release covering roughly 640 HLA-typed donors comprised 250 to 350 gigabases of sequencing data and 65 million to 100 million unique TCR sequences. Of the roughly 400 genotyped donors, 75% to 85% were placed in the genetic ancestry cluster associated with self-reported Caucasian donors. The aim of the study was to test whether cataloging public T cell receptors could identify signatures of past pathogen exposure. The T cell repertoires of under 750 subjects were profiled by immunosequencing and related to cytomegalovirus serostatus. In addition to the first cohort of around 670 subjects, a separate validation cohort of 120 different subjects was used. High-throughput TCR immunosequencing, statistical association of individual TCRs with disease status, and machine learning were combined to predict cytomegalovirus infection status. To study patterns of TCR occurrence, a later analysis re-analyzed previously published TCR beta repertoires from 500 to 850 donors and added high-resolution HLA genotyping. In the later analysis, no new phenotypic data were used to find candidate immune exposures; instead, reliance was placed on TCR beta sequences and their occurrence across donors. An earlier analysis of several hundred of the donors applied high-throughput TCR beta sequencing to assess whether each TCR beta V gene segment acted as functional or pseudogenic. Donor age, sex, ethnicity and CMV serostatus were compiled together with the repertoire data. In a later genetic analysis, genome-wide SNP genotypes for 398 of the 666 donors were used, and that subset was treated as a discovery cohort. Every discovery cohort repertoire had been produced on one sequencing platform. HLA typing covered class I and class II loci at four-digit resolution. Typing coverage differed by locus: A, B, C, DRB1 and DQB1 were typed in about 620-640 donors, DQA1 in 500 to 550, DPA1 in 600 to 610, and DPB1 in roughly 450. Because of strong linkage in the cohort, five DR-DQ haplotypes were treated as single units for association and clustering. On average, roughly 250,000 unique TCR beta nucleotide sequences were sequenced per donor among some 430 genotyped donors of the cohort, with 15% to 20% of those sequences being non-productive.

The cohort comprised 670 or so healthy bone marrow donors. At the time of sampling, every cohort member was nominally healthy, though immune exposures that went unrecorded were likely present. The donor was CMV seropositive and was included in the group of 250 to 350 seropositive cohort members. A peripheral blood sample was provided by each donor, and peripheral blood mononuclear cells were used for TCR beta sequencing. The Qiagen DNeasy Blood Extraction Kit was used to extract genomic DNA from the blood cell samples. The CDR3 spans 15 residues, from the cysteine through the phenylalanine. CDR3 DNA is the only sequence kept; it has 45 bases, read in frame from the first base. Taken from the germline V gene, the CDR1 and CDR2 loops are SNHLY and FYNNEI. The junction shows trimming of 6 bases on V and 5 bases on J, and the gene matches do not reach 6 bases of it. Beyond this particular receptor, the publication reports: A few of the identified cytomegalovirus-associated TCR beta chains were confirmed in vitro to be specific for cytomegalovirus antigens. HLA typing was unavailable for some donors at each locus, so association tests used only the typed subset. Only TCR beta chains were sequenced in this cohort, and the absence of alpha or paired-chain data limited detectable features. In a later analysis, HLA-associated TCR beta chains showed more clonal expansion and lower generation probabilities than non-associated chains that were equally common. The earlier analysis of 587 of the donors excluded fewer than 20 rarely observed V segments, including chromosome 9 orphons, because counts were too low. Assigning TCR associations to individual alleles was difficult when HLA alleles, especially DR and DQ, strongly co-occurred. A further reported finding was that TCR beta sequences accurately predicted the HLA-A and HLA-B alleles for most subjects in the first cohort. For the cohort, immune exposure information was limited to CMV serostatus. The presence/absence analyses assumed that sequencing depth was roughly uniform across donors, and that assumption may not be true. According to a later analysis, most CMV-associated TCR beta chains appeared to be HLA-restricted, and the HLA associations seemed to be driven largely by CMV exposure. The 87-base-pair reads could not distinguish some IMGT-functional V segments, including TRBV6-2 and TRBV6-3, so those segments were excluded. The study gave a list of under 200 TCR beta chains associated with cytomegalovirus. Linkage disequilibrium might explain the correlated functional status among segregating V segments, but an unknown experimental factor could not be excluded. An association between a missense DCLRE1C variant and V-gene and J-gene trimming of TCR beta chains was found in a later genetic analysis and replicated in an independent cohort. The authors suggested that the approach could potentially be generalized to other disease states and immunological phenotypes. In an earlier analysis of approximately 590 of the donors, most TCR beta V segments were observed in productive rearrangements about 87% or about 30% of the time, broadly matching IMGT annotations. Specific HLA alleles were associated with roughly 16,000 TCR beta sequences at a false discovery rate of 0.05 in a later analysis. A cluster of highly shared sequence variants was judged likely to represent a technical artifact of the sequencing pipeline. In a later analysis, the rate of TCR association differed among HLA loci, with DRB1 alleles having the most associated TCRs and HLA-C alleles having the fewest. A later genetic analysis reported fewer N-insertions in productive TCRs among donors in an Asian-associated ancestry cluster than the approximately 670-donor mean. Cytomegalovirus status was reported to be diagnosed by the classifier with high specificity and sensitivity in both the original and validation cohorts. While some public TCRs were present in many individuals, most TCR sequences turned up only very rarely across donors. A later analysis reported that several top co-occurrence clusters appeared linked to parvovirus B19, influenza, CMV and Epstein-Barr virus.

As for this clone: Its antigen target is currently unknown. No base qualities exist here, and no much larger clone lies one base off it.

The library came from the immunoSEQ multiplex PCR assay. For the multiplex PCR, a mixture combining 60 forward primers for TCR Vbeta segments and 13 reverse primers for TCR Jbeta segments was used. The CDR3 region of rearranged TCR beta genes was amplified from genomic DNA by a multiplex PCR assay. On the Illumina HiSeq System, the amplified TCR beta libraries were sequenced as 87-base-pair reads. As for the authors' bioinformatics: A later analysis counted tens of millions of unique TCR beta chains across the roughly 700 repertoires, and roughly 9.9 million of these chains were shared by at least two donors. Raw reads were error-corrected and collapsed into unique sequences with a nearest-neighbor algorithm that merged closely related sequences to remove PCR and sequencing errors. Alignment of CDR3 sequences to IMGT reference sequences was used to assign V, D and J gene segments. For a sequence to be retained, at least a six-nucleotide match to both a V gene segment and a J gene segment was required. A rearrangement was called productive if the CDR3 had no stop codons and remained in frame with V and J, and every other rearrangement was called non-productive. Following IMGT convention, CDR3 was defined as the stretch from the second conserved V-encoded cysteine to the conserved J-encoded phenylalanine. The earlier analysis of about 530 of the donors excluded any sequence lacking an unambiguous match to a single V gene segment. An earlier analysis of 500 to 700 of the donors classified V segments as functional when productive rearrangements were above 56.7% and as segregating when the standard deviation between donors was above 5%. A statistical classification framework was developed to diagnose cytomegalovirus status using the catalog of TCR beta chain sequences. In a later analysis, TCR nucleotide sequences were compared against IMGT/GENE-DB human TR gene sequences so that V and J genes could be assigned. The TCRdist pipeline was used in a later analysis to assign CDR3 sequences and most-parsimonious VDJ recombination scenarios. In a later analysis, every TCR beta chain was defined by the combination of its CDR3 amino acid sequence and its V-gene family, and reads without a unique V-gene family were dropped. A later analysis removed 592 highly shared, low-generation-probability nucleotide sequences to deal with suspected cross-contamination and a sequencing artifact. For each public chain, a later analysis derived a clonal expansion index from normalized ranks of inferred template counts within each repertoire. Generation probabilities in a later analysis came from a VDJ recombination model fitted to out-of-frame rearrangements, and those results were checked against IGoR. A later analysis scored TCR-TCR, TCR-HLA and TCR-CMV co-occurrence with hypergeometric tests, applying a repertoire-size bias correction to TCR pairs. In a later analysis, false discovery rates were estimated by permuting HLA or CMV assignments 20 times. A later analysis grouped co-occurring TCRs with DBSCAN, adding TCRdist sequence similarity when clustering within HLA-allele-positive subsets. Repertoires with fewer than 30,000 or more than 120,000 public chains were left out of co-occurrence clustering, as were four to six repertoires with anomalous nucleotide sharing. The table comes from immuneACCESS by way of TCRdb, which keeps in-frame sequences with V and J called. Part of the clones is missing from these tables; in studies checked, under half for an unresolved V gene and the rest for unknown reasons. V and J calls and clone size are those listed in that table; D and trimming were worked out from the DNA. This sample is represented by approximately 69,000 clones; approximately 74% of them were singletons. The ten largest clones take up 22% of the sample.

Recombination linked TRBV2 to TRBJ2-1; 11 middle bases align to TRBD2. This clonotype was obtained from a woman aged 25 to 39 in good health and CMV-seropositive. Specimen: PBMCs. The nucleotide sequence is TGTGCCAGCAGCGCTAGGACTAGCGGGCACAATGAGCAGTTCTTC. It translates as CASSARTSGHNEQFF.